This T cell receptor beta chain was found in a study of T cells in Graves' hyperthyroidism and ophthalmopathy. Amplified TCR beta CDR3 regions came from RNA transcripts. In the first-round RT-PCR of the TCR CDR3, the HTBI primer set was used. MiXCR, run by TCRdb on the multiplex PCR reads, gives a single entry per CDR3 protein. The sample contains approximately 420,000 distinct CDR3 sequences, 14% to 15% of which appear only once. Germline V gene lookup returns CDR1 ENHRY and CDR2 SYGVKD. The CDR3 consists of 14 residues. V was clipped by 0 bases and J by 5 bases; unmatched bases: 2. There are many counts of this clonotype.

What was sequenced was blood. This TCR derives from a woman in her twenties or thirties with Graves' hyperthyroidism. The genes are TRBV10-3 and TRBJ2-5; TRBD1 agrees at 8 bases. The CDR3 DNA is TGTGCCATCAGTGAGTCGGACAGGGCGGAGACCCAGTACTTC. This sequence encodes CAISESDRAETQYF.